This T cell receptor beta chain came from a study of blood T cell repertoires in COVID-19. Germline loops: CDR1 MNHEY, CDR2 SVGAGI. This CDR3 spans 14 amino acids. The V and J ends lost 7 bases and 0 bases, in that order; junction bases with no gene match: 4. Measured with immunoSEQ multiplex PCR; TCRdb has only the in-frame clones, and not every one. The sample has about 200,000 clones; around nine tenths are singletons. This clone was detected only once. The sample comprised peripheral blood. The gene calls are TRBV6-5 and TRBJ2-3, with TRBD2 identical over 7 bases. The clonotype comes from a man aged 50 or older with acute or convalescent COVID-19. CDR3 nucleotides: TGTGCCAGCAAAGCGGGGAGTAGCACAGATACGCAGTATTTT. It yields the protein CASKAGSSTDTQYF.